This is a list of T cell receptor beta chains from one sample in a study of response to subunit inactivated influenza vaccine. Via MiXCR, TCRdb re-called the RT-PCR reads, giving one row per CDR3 protein. The table has 450,000 to 500,000 distinct CDR3 sequences, 9.5% to 13% seen once. Material: PBMCs from blood, obtained roughly 6 weeks after vaccination. The source is a man aged 50 to 59 who received an inactivated influenza vaccine. Each CDR3 is given with its conserved first and last residue. A D gene is named only where the DNA matches it firmly. Rows give clone size only sometimes, using once, few, many, or a class for an expanded clone.

>TRBV29-1|many|TRBJ2-7|TRBD1
CSVKDRGNYEQYF
TGCAGCGTTAAGGACAGGGGAAACTACGAGCAGTACTTC
>TRBV20-1|few|TRBJ2-7|TRBD1
CSAPVGQIYEQYF
TGCAGTGCCCCAGTGGGACAGATCTACGAGCAGTACTTC
>TRBV27|.|TRBJ1-5|.
CASSSTFRDTQPQHF
TGTGCCAGCAGTTCTACATTTCGGGATACGCAGCCCCAGCATTTT
>TRBV7-2|few|TRBJ2-1|TRBD2
CASSLSSGFYNEQFF
TGTGCCAGCAGCTTATCTAGCGGCTTTTACAATGAGCAGTTCTTC
>TRBV6-1|.|TRBJ2-6|.
CASSVRGYRAHSGANVLTF
TGTGCCAGCAGTGTAAGAGGATACAGGGCTCACTCTGGGGCCAACGTCCTGACTTTC
>TRBV5-1|.|TRBJ2-7|.
CASSLLQFKSEQYF
TGCGCCAGCAGCTTGCTGCAGTTCAAGTCCGAGCAGTACTTC
>TRBV5-1|few|TRBJ2-5|.
CASYSGTAKETQYF
TGCGCCAGCTACTCCGGGACTGCAAAAGAGACCCAGTACTTC
>TRBV18|few|TRBJ2-7|TRBD1
CASSPGTGGAGEQYF
TGTGCCAGCTCACCGGGGACAGGGGGCGCGGGTGAGCAGTACTTC
>TRBV5-6|many|TRBJ1-1|.
CASRRQYTEAFF
TGTGCCAGCAGACGACAGTACACTGAAGCTTTCTTT
>TRBV7-2|few|TRBJ2-7|.
CASSLGGDGFYEQYF
TGTGCCAGCAGCCTCGGGGGAGACGGTTTCTACGAGCAGTACTTC
>TRBV5-6|many|TRBJ2-7|.
CASSKDSEQYF
TGTGCCAGCAGCAAGGACAGCGAGCAGTACTTC
>TRBV3-1|.|TRBJ2-2|TRBD2
CASRYLAGGIGELFF
TGTGCCAGCAGGTACCTAGCGGGAGGGATCGGGGAGCTGTTTTTT
>TRBV7-9|.|TRBJ2-7|.
CASSLGGSGLSSYEQYF
TGTGCCAGCAGCTTAGGTGGGTCAGGACTAAGCTCCTACGAGCAGTACTTC
>TRBV5-1|many|TRBJ1-5|.
CASSLDGANQPQHF
TGCGCCAGCAGTTTAGACGGTGCCAATCAGCCCCAGCATTTT